The 4 T cell receptor beta chains in this list originate from one sample, sequenced in a study of T cells after yellow fever vaccination. TCRdb independently ran MiXCR on the 5' RACE reads; one entry per CDR3 protein. This table has hundreds of thousands of distinct CDR3 sequences, roughly 13% appearing once. The material sequenced was PBMCs, taken on the day of the yellow fever booster vaccination. These receptors all come from a man aged 25 to 45 who received the YFV17D yellow fever vaccine.

This chain links TRBV19 with TRBJ2-7; 10 bases fit TRBD1. Trimming removed 7 bases from V and 3 bases from J; junction bases left unmatched: 9. The CDR3 covers 15 residues. Germline loops: CDR1 LNHDA, CDR2 SQIVND (reference sequence). The CDR3: CASTDGQGGDYEQYF. For the CDR3, the DNA is TGTGCCAGTACCGACGGACAGGGGGGGGACTACGAGCAGTACTTC.

This chain joins TRBV7-2 and TRBJ2-5; unclear D gene. Germline loops: CDR1 SGHTA, CDR2 FQGNSA. The CDR3 runs to 16 residues. V lost 5 bases, J lost 5 bases, and 21 bases lay in between. The CDR3 loop reads CASSPRGAAVYETQYF. Written as DNA, the CDR3 is TGTGCCAGCAGCCCACGCGGAGCAGCCGTTTATGAGACCCAGTACTTC.

The chain joins TRBV5-5 to TRBJ2-5, with D maybe TRBD1 (5 bases). Trimming pared 0 bases from V and 5 bases from J, leaving 20 bases between. Germline V gene lookup returns CDR1 SGHKS and CDR2 YYEKEE (reference sequence). The CDR3 extends over 17 amino acids. CDR3 DNA: TGTGCCAGCAGCTTGGTGGGTATGGACACTCTGACTGAGACCCAGTACTTC. Translation: CASSLVGMDTLTETQYF.

Regarding this clonotype: An end of the junction does not agree with germline; a read error may underlie this. The chain uses TRBV20-1 and TRBJ2-1; 8 positions match TRBD2. There are 15 residues in the CDR3. Germline V gives CDR1 DFQATT, CDR2 SNEGSKA (reference sequence). The CDR3 region has the DNA TGCTGTGCCCGGGAGGGGACGGTTACCTACAATGAGCAGTTCTTC. It codes for CCAREGTVTYNEQFF.